Each of the 11 T cell receptor beta chains below was sequenced from the same sample in a study of beta chain features in type 1 diabetes. The sequenced template was cDNA made from the entire isolated RNA. Here immunoSEQ multiplex PCR was the method, and the copy in TCRdb shows in-frame clones only, minus some. The sample consists of 130,000 to 150,000 clones, just over 9% of them appearing once. Source material: central memory CD4+ T cells from blood. The receptors come from a man aged 18 to 29 in good health.

This clone was counted only a few times. The V gene is TRBV30, the J gene TRBJ2-7; a possible D gene is TRBD2 (5 bases). Germline CDR1 is GTSNPN and CDR2 is SVGIG (reference sequence). The CDR3 contains 11 residues. This chain's CDR3 is CAAGGPYEQYF. The DNA of the CDR3 is TGTGCTGCGGGCGGACCCTACGAGCAGTACTTC.

This chain links TRBV6-6 with TRBJ2-1; 15 positions match TRBD2. V was pared by 6 bases and J by 10 bases, with 7 bases of the junction left unmatched. There are 15 residues in the CDR3. Looked up from germline, CDR1 is MNHNY and CDR2 is SVGAGI (reference sequence). CDR3 region: CASSLRTSGGEEQFF. The CDR3 DNA reads as TGTGCCAGCAGCCTAAGGACTAGCGGGGGGGAGGAGCAGTTCTTC.

The chain employs TRBV6-6 and TRBJ2-4, with a weak D call TRBD2 (6 bases). The CDR3 consists of 14 residues. Trimming removed 8 bases at V and 0 bases at J, with 11 bases between. The germline V gene has CDR1 MNHNY and CDR2 SVGAGI (reference sequence). In DNA form, the CDR3 reads TGTGCCAGCGTGGTGGAGGGAGCCAAAAACATTCAGTACTTC. Translating it yields CASVVEGAKNIQYF.

This clone was counted ten times or more. This rearrangement joins TRBV28 to TRBJ2-1, with 8 bases that match TRBD2. The CDR3 has 15 residues. J lost 4 bases, V lost 7 bases, and 9 bases had no gene match. Germline V lookup: CDR1 MDHEN, CDR2 SYDVKM. CDR3 coding DNA: TGTGCCAGCATTCGCGGGGGGACACCTTACAATGAGCAGTTCTTC. Translation: CASIRGGTPYNEQFF.

A few counts support this clone. The V and J genes are TRBV9 and TRBJ2-5, with 9 bases identical to TRBD2. J gave up 5 bases and V 4 bases, and 15 bases lay outside the gene matches. The germline gives CDR1 SGDLS, CDR2 YYNGEE. This CDR3 is built from 17 residues. This CDR3 reads CASSPRRSAGGMETQYF. The CDR3 region has the DNA TGTGCCAGCAGCCCCCGCCGGTCGGCGGGGGGGATGGAGACCCAGTACTTC.

Only a few counts were recorded for this clone. This chain links TRBV27 with TRBJ2-3, with D perhaps TRBD2 (6 bases). From germline, CDR1 is MNHEY and CDR2 SMNVEV (reference sequence). This CDR3 contains 15 residues. V lost 8 bases and J lost 0, with 15 bases in between. The CDR3 region has the DNA TGTGCCAGCGGTCGGGGGTGGCAAAGCACAGATACGCAGTATTTT. Residues: CASGRGWQSTDTQYF.

The gene calls are TRBV5-1 and TRBJ2-7; the D gene is possibly TRBD1 (6 bases). The germline CDR1 and CDR2 sequences are SGHRS and YFSETQ. CDR3 length equals 14 residues. V lost 4 bases and J 5 bases, leaving 16 bases between the germline ends. CDR3 in DNA: TGCGCCAGCAGCCGAAACCCAGGGGCCAACGAGCAGTACTTC. Encoded protein: CASSRNPGANEQYF.

This clone was detected only a few times. This rearrangement joins TRBV27 to TRBJ2-7; 10 positions match TRBD2. V lost 5 bases, J lost 4 bases, and 5 bases stayed unmatched. Germline V gene data show CDR1 as MNHEY and CDR2 as SMNVEV (reference sequence). CDR3 length: 14 amino acids. The CDR3 DNA sequence: TGTGCCAGCAGTCCTTGGACTAGCGGATACGAGCAGTACTTC. Residues: CASSPWTSGYEQYF.

In this sample, this clone turned up many times. This chain joins TRBV7-2 and TRBJ2-4; D may be TRBD2 (6 bases). Trimming took off 5 bases at V and 15 bases at J, with 17 bases between the two ends. The germline V gene encodes CDR1 SGHTA and CDR2 FQGNSA. The CDR3 loop spans 12 amino acids. Here the CDR3 DNA reads TGTGCCAGCAGCCAGGATGGGGGAGGTCGGTACTTC. Its protein product is CASSQDGGGRYF.

The CDR3: CSVPPRDRGLPPLHF. The CDR3 coding sequence is TGCAGCGTCCCTCCCCGGGACAGGGGACTTCCACCCCTCCACTTT. This chain links TRBV29-1 with TRBJ1-6, with 10 bases lining up with TRBD1. The V segment lost 6 bases and the J segment 11 bases; nucleotides outside the gene matches: 13. CDR1 SQVTM and CDR2 ANQGSEA come from the germline V gene. This CDR3 region has 15 residues.

CDR3 amino acids: CSVVRGLSYGYTF. CDR3 DNA: TGCAGCGTTGTAAGGGGATTAAGCTATGGCTACACCTTC. V and J are TRBV29-1 and TRBJ1-2; TRBD1 might be the D (5 bases). Trimming removed 4 bases from V and 4 bases from J, with 13 bases in between. In germline, CDR1 is SQVTM, CDR2 ANQGSEA. The CDR3 spans 13 residues.